A selection of T cell receptor beta chains follows, all from one sample in a study of CD4+ T cells in melanoma. Data came from immunoSEQ multiplex PCR; TCRdb stores just in-frame clones and leaves some out. Among more than 13,000 clones, about 60% were seen once, and the ten largest hold around 14%. Sequenced: cells from a culture (not recorded whether cultured in vitro). Receptor source: a human donor with melanoma. CDR3s include the opening cysteine and the closing phenylalanine or tryptophan. Each record gives: J gene, D gene, clone size, V gene, CDR3 protein, CDR3 DNA. A D gene is named only where the DNA matches it firmly. Clone sizes are given selectively: once, few, many, or a class where the clone is expanded.

J gene: TRBJ2-1
D gene: .
clone size: .
V gene: TRBV19
CDR3 protein: CASSTRGVPYNEQFF
CDR3 DNA: TGTGCCAGTAGTACCAGGGGGGTCCCCTACAATGAGCAGTTCTTC

J gene: TRBJ2-5
D gene: .
clone size: .
V gene: TRBV7-9
CDR3 protein: CASSLGSGQETQYF
CDR3 DNA: TGTGCCAGCAGCTTAGGATCAGGGCAAGAGACCCAGTACTTC

J gene: TRBJ2-2
D gene: .
clone size: few
V gene: TRBV6-5
CDR3 protein: CASSYLDTGELFF
CDR3 DNA: TGTGCCAGCAGTTACCTAGATACCGGGGAGCTGTTTTTT

J gene: TRBJ2-7
D gene: TRBD1
clone size: .
V gene: TRBV10-2
CDR3 protein: CASRRRDRGEQYF
CDR3 DNA: TGCGCCAGTAGACGCCGGGACAGAGGCGAGCAGTACTTC

J gene: TRBJ2-3
D gene: TRBD2
clone size: .
V gene: TRBV9
CDR3 protein: CASSVGTSGGLTDTQYF
CDR3 DNA: TGTGCCAGCAGCGTGGGGACTAGCGGGGGCCTCACAGATACGCAGTATTTT

J gene: TRBJ2-5
D gene: TRBD2
clone size: .
V gene: TRBV7-2
CDR3 protein: CASSFKTHGRETQYF
CDR3 DNA: TGTGCCAGCAGCTTCAAGACCCACGGGAGGGAGACCCAGTACTTC

J gene: TRBJ1-5
D gene: .
clone size: few
V gene: TRBV6-5
CDR3 protein: CASSPTTEGRQPQHF
CDR3 DNA: TGTGCCAGCAGCCCCACTACGGAGGGTCGCCAGCCCCAGCATTTT

J gene: TRBJ2-7
D gene: .
clone size: .
V gene: TRBV5-1
CDR3 protein: CASSSTGSLYEQYF
CDR3 DNA: TGCGCCAGCAGCTCGACGGGGTCACTCTACGAGCAGTACTTC

J gene: TRBJ2-5
D gene: .
clone size: .
V gene: TRBV7-3
CDR3 protein: CASSLTRLETQYF
CDR3 DNA: TGTGCCAGCAGCTTAACAAGGCTGGAGACCCAGTACTTC

J gene: TRBJ2-1
D gene: .
clone size: .
V gene: TRBV29-1
CDR3 protein: CRASVLRYSYNEQFF
CDR3 DNA: TGCAGGGCCTCCGTCCTGCGGTACTCCTACAATGAGCAGTTCTTC

J gene: TRBJ1-5
D gene: TRBD1
clone size: .
V gene: TRBV19
CDR3 protein: CASSTWGQGGQPQHF
CDR3 DNA: TGTGCCAGTAGTACGTGGGGACAGGGAGGTCAGCCCCAGCATTTT

J gene: TRBJ1-5
D gene: .
clone size: once
V gene: TRBV7-2
CDR3 protein: CASSFGLYSNQPQHF
CDR3 DNA: TGTGCCAGCAGCTTCGGTTTGTATAGCAATCAGCCCCAGCATTTT

J gene: TRBJ1-1
D gene: .
clone size: .
V gene: TRBV21-1
CDR3 protein: CASSLLTIEAFF
CDR3 DNA: TGTGCCAGCAGCCTCTTGACAATCGAAGCTTTCTTT

J gene: TRBJ2-7
D gene: TRBD2
clone size: .
V gene: TRBV5-4
CDR3 protein: CASSTWPLAGGTSYEQYF
CDR3 DNA: TGTGCCAGCAGCACCTGGCCCCTAGCGGGGGGAACCTCCTACGAGCAGTACTTC

J gene: TRBJ1-1
D gene: .
clone size: .
V gene: TRBV7-9
CDR3 protein: CASSFGALGVDTEAFF
CDR3 DNA: TGTGCCAGCAGCTTTGGGGCTCTTGGCGTGGACACTGAAGCTTTCTTT

J gene: TRBJ1-4
D gene: .
clone size: .
V gene: TRBV6-1
CDR3 protein: CASRDRGFREKLFF
CDR3 DNA: TGTGCCAGCAGGGACCGCGGATTTAGGGAAAAACTGTTTTTT

J gene: TRBJ1-2
D gene: .
clone size: .
V gene: TRBV28
CDR3 protein: CASWNQHGYGYTF
CDR3 DNA: TGTGCCAGCTGGAATCAACACGGATATGGCTACACCTTC

J gene: TRBJ1-6
D gene: .
clone size: .
V gene: TRBV30
CDR3 protein: CAWSPGPSSPLHF
CDR3 DNA: TGTGCCTGGAGTCCTGGACCGAGTTCACCCCTCCACTTT

J gene: TRBJ2-7
D gene: .
clone size: .
V gene: TRBV29-1
CDR3 protein: CSVGTSYSYEQYF
CDR3 DNA: TGCAGCGTAGGGACCTCATACTCCTACGAGCAGTACTTC

J gene: TRBJ1-1
D gene: .
clone size: .
V gene: TRBV6-5
CDR3 protein: CASSYSRAGATEAFF
CDR3 DNA: TGTGCCAGCAGTTACTCTCGCGCGGGGGCGACTGAAGCTTTCTTT

J gene: TRBJ1-6
D gene: .
clone size: .
V gene: TRBV2
CDR3 protein: CASSADQGQSSYNSPLHF
CDR3 DNA: TGTGCCAGCAGTGCTGATCAGGGGCAGAGCTCCTATAATTCACCCCTCCACTTT

J gene: TRBJ2-7
D gene: .
clone size: .
V gene: TRBV11-2
CDR3 protein: CATAGGASYEQYF
CDR3 DNA: TGTGCCACAGCCGGTGGGGCCTCCTACGAGCAGTACTTC

J gene: TRBJ2-5
D gene: .
clone size: .
V gene: TRBV19
CDR3 protein: CASSILGGQETQYF
CDR3 DNA: TGTGCCAGTAGTATCTTGGGGGGACAAGAGACCCAGTACTTC

J gene: TRBJ2-6
D gene: TRBD2
clone size: .
V gene: TRBV7-6
CDR3 protein: CASSTWTPAGGPTGANVLTF
CDR3 DNA: TGTGCCAGCAGCACATGGACTCCAGCGGGGGGGCCTACCGGGGCCAACGTCCTGACTTTC

J gene: TRBJ1-6
D gene: .
clone size: .
V gene: TRBV30
CDR3 protein: CAWRFSAYNSPLHF
CDR3 DNA: TGTGCCTGGAGGTTTTCGGCATATAATTCACCCCTCCACTTT

J gene: TRBJ1-1
D gene: .
clone size: .
V gene: TRBV27
CDR3 protein: CASSLERDTEAFF
CDR3 DNA: TGTGCCAGCAGTTTAGAGCGGGACACTGAAGCTTTCTTT

J gene: TRBJ1-1
D gene: TRBD1
clone size: .
V gene: TRBV7-9
CDR3 protein: CASSLGQGRGAEAFF
CDR3 DNA: TGTGCCAGCAGCTTAGGACAGGGTAGAGGGGCTGAAGCTTTCTTT

J gene: TRBJ1-4
D gene: .
clone size: .
V gene: TRBV30
CDR3 protein: CAWMGGGNEKLFF
CDR3 DNA: TGTGCCTGGATGGGGGGTGGTAATGAAAAACTGTTTTTT

J gene: TRBJ1-6
D gene: .
clone size: few
V gene: TRBV19
CDR3 protein: CASSLGHPFGNSPLHF
CDR3 DNA: TGTGCCAGTAGTTTGGGACACCCCTTTGGGAATTCACCCCTCCACTTT

J gene: TRBJ2-1
D gene: TRBD2
clone size: .
V gene: TRBV18
CDR3 protein: CASSGGAYNEQFF
CDR3 DNA: TGTGCCAGCTCGGGGGGGGCCTACAATGAGCAGTTCTTC

J gene: TRBJ1-5
D gene: .
clone size: .
V gene: TRBV4-2
CDR3 protein: CASSHPSSSGQPQHF
CDR3 DNA: TGTGCCAGCAGCCACCCCTCGTCCTCCGGTCAGCCCCAGCATTTT

J gene: TRBJ2-3
D gene: TRBD2
clone size: few
V gene: TRBV7-8
CDR3 protein: CASSFRERGVRGTDTQYF
CDR3 DNA: TGTGCCAGCAGCTTTAGGGAGCGGGGGGTAAGAGGCACAGATACGCAGTATTTT